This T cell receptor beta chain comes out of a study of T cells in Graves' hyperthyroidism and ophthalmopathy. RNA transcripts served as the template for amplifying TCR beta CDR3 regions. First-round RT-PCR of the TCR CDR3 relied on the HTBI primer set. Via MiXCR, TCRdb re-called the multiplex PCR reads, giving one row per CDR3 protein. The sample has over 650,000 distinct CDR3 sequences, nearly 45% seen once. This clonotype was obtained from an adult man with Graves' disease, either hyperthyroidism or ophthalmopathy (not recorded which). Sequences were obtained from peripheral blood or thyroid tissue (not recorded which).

The CDR3 reads CASSATPSNRYEQYF. The CDR3 DNA reads as TGTGCCAGCAGCGCCACCCCTTCGAACCGCTACGAGCAGTACTTC. This chain uses TRBV7-9 with TRBJ2-7; D gene ambiguous. Germline V gene data show CDR1 as SEHNR and CDR2 as FQNEAQ (reference sequence). The CDR3 contains 15 residues. V lost 5 bases and J 3 bases, leaving 17 bases between the germline ends. The full variable domain, with the rest looked up from reference TRBV7-9 and TRBJ2-7, is DTGVSQNPRHKITKRGQNVTFRCDPISEHNRLYWYRQTLGQGPEFLTYFQNEAQLEKSRLLSDRFSAERPKGSFSTLEIQRTEQGDSAMYLCASSATPSNRYEQYFGPGTRLTVT.